This T cell receptor beta chain was found in a study of cytomegalovirus exposure and HLA in healthy donors. Study summary: Roughly 80 million unique TCRs from HLA-typed donors made up an early data release.

This clone came up a few times. As yet, its antigen is unknown. PCR used 60 Vbeta primers and 13 Jbeta primers. Profiling relied on immunoSEQ multiplex PCR, and the TCRdb table lists in-frame clones only, not all of them. The table includes 150,000 or so clones, roughly 80% detected once. The study, taken as a whole, reports: Per a later analysis, roughly 17,000 TCR beta sequences showed association with HLA alleles at 0.05 false discovery rate. High sensitivity and specificity were reportedly achieved when the classifier diagnosed cytomegalovirus status. Investigators reported more than 150 TCR beta chains as tied to cytomegalovirus.

V lost 3 bases to trimming and J lost 4 bases; unmatched junction nucleotides: 6. The CDR3 sequence is 17 residues long. In germline, CDR1 is LGHNA, CDR2 YNFKEQ. Material: PBMCs. The V and J genes are TRBV4-2 and TRBJ2-3, with 14 bases matching TRBD2. The sequence was obtained from a woman in her late teens or twenties in good health and CMV-seronegative. As DNA, the CDR3 is TGTGCCAGCAGCCAGGGGACTAGCGGGAGAGGCGCAGATACGCAGTATTTT. It is translated as CASSQGTSGRGADTQYF.